Below are 28 T cell receptor beta chains sequenced from a single sample in a study of identical twins. TCRdb reprocessed the 5' RACE reads via MiXCR and lists one record per CDR3 protein. The sample carries fewer than 900,000 distinct CDR3 sequences, about 20% recorded once. In addition, the sample was reused for a study of T cells expressing NK-cell markers.

The specimen sequenced was PBMCs. These TCRs come from a woman younger than 30 in good health.

This clonotype came up once. The chain employs TRBV3-1 and TRBJ2-7; perhaps TRBD2 as D (7 bases). There are 13 residues in the CDR3. V lost 4 bases and J lost 5, with 12 bases in between. The germline CDR1 and CDR2 sequences are LGHDT and YNNKEL (reference sequence). The CDR3 DNA reads TGTGCCAGCAGCCGCCGGGGGGCAGACGAGCAGTACTTC. Its translation is CASSRRGADEQYF.

This chain joins TRBV2 and TRBJ1-2; 7 bases are shared with TRBD1. The J segment lost 4 bases and the V segment lost 4 bases, leaving 6 bases of the junction unmatched. The CDR3 spans 14 residues. The germline V gene encodes CDR1 SNHLY and CDR2 FYNNEI. The CDR3 spells CASSGDRVSYGYTF. CDR3 nucleotide sequence: TGTGCCAGCAGTGGAGACAGGGTTTCCTATGGCTACACCTTC.

This clonotype was detected a few times. The chain links TRBV7-8 to TRBJ2-4; the D gene could be TRBD1 or TRBD2 (6 bases each). Deletions cut 3 bases from V and 0 bases from J, with 15 bases between. CDR1 is SGHVS, CDR2 FQNEAQ, per germline. The CDR3 has 17 residues. CDR3 in DNA: TGTGCCAGCAGCTTCCGAGGGGGGAATCTAGCCAAAAACATTCAGTACTTC. Translation gives CASSFRGGNLAKNIQYF.

This clonotype was seen ten or more times. This sequence joins TRBV5-1 and TRBJ1-1, with a weak D call TRBD1 (5 bases). Germline CDR1 SGHRS, CDR2 YFSETQ. CDR3 length: 16 amino acids. The germline V and J ends were trimmed by 4 bases and 0 bases, with 16 bases remaining between them. CDR3 loop: CASSPRDGTMNTEAFF. CDR3 sequence (DNA): TGCGCCAGCAGCCCGAGGGATGGGACGATGAACACTGAAGCTTTCTTT.

J is TRBJ2-7 and V is TRBV10-3, with 13 bases that match TRBD2. CDR3 size: 16 residues. CDR1 and CDR2 (germline): ENHRY, SYGVKD. V lost 8 bases to trimming and J lost 2 bases; unmatched junction nucleotides: 9. The CDR3 region has the DNA TGTGCCATCGCAGAACCCGGGACTAGCGGGACCTACGAGCAGTACTTC. Encoded protein: CAIAEPGTSGTYEQYF.

V gene TRBV11-2 combines with J gene TRBJ2-7; 12 bases agree with TRBD2. J lost 6 bases, V lost 7 bases, and 19 bases had no gene match. CDR3 size: 18 residues. CDR1 is SGHAT, CDR2 FQNNGV, per germline. The CDR3, as DNA: TGTGCCAGCACCACTCCGACTAGCGGGAGAGGGGTGTGGCGCGAGCAGTACTTC. The encoded protein is CASTTPTSGRGVWREQYF.

The chain carries TRBV29-1 and TRBJ2-5; D gene unclear. This CDR3 has 11 amino acids. V gave up 7 bases and J gave up 3 bases, with 9 bases separating them. Germline CDR1 is SQVTM and CDR2 is ANQGSEA. The DNA of the CDR3 is TGCAGCGGACGACGGGAAGAGACCCAGTACTTC. Residues: CSGRREETQYF. The entire variable domain, with the rest obtained from reference TRBV29-1 and TRBJ2-5, is as follows: SAVISQKPSRDICQRGTSLTIQCQVDSQVTMMFWYRQQPGQSLTLIATANQGSEATYESGFVIDKFPISRPNLTFSTLTVSNMSPEDSSIYLCSGRREETQYFGPGTRLLVL.

This chain joins TRBV5-6 and TRBJ1-2; 8 nucleotides match TRBD1. Germline trimming cut 0 bases from V and 4 bases from J; bases unmatched to any gene: 11. CDR3 length equals 17 residues. CDR1 and CDR2 (germline): SGHDT, YYEEEE. This CDR3 reads CASSLGWSGGEFYGYTF. CDR3 DNA sequence: TGTGCCAGCAGCTTGGGATGGTCAGGGGGCGAATTCTATGGCTACACCTTC. Looking up the rest from reference TRBV5-6 and TRBJ1-2 gives the full variable domain: DAGVTQSPTHLIKTRGQQVTLRCSPKSGHDTVSWYQQALGQGPQFIFQYYEEEERQRGNFPDRFSGHQFPNYSSELNVNALLLGDSALYLCASSLGWSGGEFYGYTFGSGTRLTVV.

This clonotype came up a few times. V gene TRBV7-2 combines with J gene TRBJ1-1; D not resolved. Germline V gene sequence: CDR1 SGHTA, CDR2 FQGNSA. Deletions cut 5 bases from V and 7 bases from J, with 14 bases between. This CDR3 has 13 residues. CDR3 DNA: TGTGCCAGCAGCCCGATGGTTTCCGTTGAAGCTTTCTTT. It is translated as CASSPMVSVEAFF. Together with reference TRBV7-2 and TRBJ1-1, the CDR3 gives the full variable domain: GAGVSQSPSNKVTEKGKDVELRCDPISGHTALYWYRQSLGQGLEFLIYFQGNSAPDKSGLPSDRFSAERTGGSVSTLTIQRTQQEDSAVYLCASSPMVSVEAFFGQGTRLTVV.

A few counts support this clonotype. The chain employs TRBV7-9 and TRBJ2-7; D ambiguous. The CDR3 length is 14 residues. Germline-derived CDR1 and CDR2 are SEHNR and FQNEAQ (reference sequence). The germline V and J ends were trimmed by 1 base and 5 bases, with 12 bases remaining between them. The DNA of the CDR3 is TGTGCCAGCAGCTTAGGAGCTGGTCTCCACGAGCAGTACTTC. Residues: CASSLGAGLHEQYF.

The sample holds a few counts of this clonotype. This sequence joins TRBV5-1 and TRBJ2-4; 9 bases align to TRBD1. Germline loops: CDR1 SGHRS, CDR2 YFSETQ. Trimming cost V 0 bases and J 6 bases; bases outside gene matches: 1. The CDR3 totals 14 residues. CDR3 sequence reads: CASSLVGQGNIQYF. The CDR3 DNA sequence: TGCGCCAGCAGCTTGGTGGGACAGGGAAACATTCAGTACTTC.

This clonotype was picked up a small number of times. The genes are TRBV11-2 and TRBJ1-1; D is ambiguous. V lost 5 bases, J lost 1 base, and 14 bases lay in between. The CDR3 covers 15 residues. Per the germline V gene, CDR1 is SGHAT and CDR2 is FQNNGV. CDR3 protein: CASSPGFEGNTEAFF. In DNA, the CDR3 is TGTGCCAGCAGCCCCGGTTTCGAGGGGAACACTGAAGCTTTCTTT. Full variable domain (remainder filled in from reference TRBV11-2 and TRBJ1-1): EAGVAQSPRYKIIEKRQSVAFWCNPISGHATLYWYQQILGQGPKLLIQFQNNGVVDDSQLPKDRFSAERLKGVDSTLKIQPAKLEDSAVYLCASSPGFEGNTEAFFGQGTRLTVV.

This clonotype showed up many times. CDR3 sequence reads: CASSLQARETQYF. The CDR3 bases are TGTGCCAGCAGTTTACAAGCTCGAGAGACCCAGTACTTC. The chain recombines TRBV12-3 or TRBV12-4 with TRBJ2-5, with unresolved D. V was cut by 2 bases and J by 4 bases, with 8 bases left in between. This CDR3 contains 13 residues.

The chain recombines TRBV29-1 with TRBJ2-5, with no clear D. V was pared by 5 bases and J by 4 bases, with 11 bases between. The CDR3 is made up of 12 amino acids. The V gene's germline CDR1 is SQVTM and CDR2 ANQGSEA. The CDR3 nucleotides read TGCAGCGTTCAAGTCCAACCAGAGACCCAGTACTTC. Amino acid sequence: CSVQVQPETQYF.

The rearrangement joins TRBV5-1 to TRBJ2-6; TRBD2 agrees at 11 bases. This CDR3 is built from 18 residues. The germline CDR1 and CDR2 sequences are SGHRS and YFSETQ. V shed 4 bases and J 2 bases; nucleotides not matched to a gene: 8. CDR3 amino acids: CASSPELAGGAGANVLTF. CDR3 coding DNA: TGCGCCAGCAGCCCGGAGCTAGCGGGAGGAGCTGGGGCCAACGTCCTGACTTTC. Drawing the rest from reference TRBV5-1 and TRBJ2-6, the complete variable domain is KAGVTQTPRYLIKTRGQQVTLSCSPISGHRSVSWYQQTPGQGLQFLFEYFSETQRNKGNFPGRFSGRQFSNSRSEMNVSTLELGDSALYLCASSPELAGGAGANVLTFGAGSRLTVL.

This chain links TRBV5-1 with TRBJ2-5; tentatively, D is TRBD2 (5 bases). The CDR3 extends over 17 amino acids. Looked up from germline, CDR1 is SGHRS and CDR2 is YFSETQ. V lost 0 bases, J lost 3 bases, and 18 bases lay in between. Written as DNA, the CDR3 is TGCGCCAGCAGCTTGGTCGTAGGAGGTAACAGAGAAGAGACCCAGTACTTC. Translation: CASSLVVGGNREETQYF.

This clonotype was seen many times. This chain connects TRBV10-3 to TRBJ1-1; D is ambiguous. The CDR3 is made up of 15 amino acids. The germline V gene encodes CDR1 ENHRY and CDR2 SYGVKD. Trimming removed 8 bases from V and 1 base from J, with 17 bases in between. The CDR3 region has the DNA TGTGCCATCGGAAGGAACTCCCGTCGGAACACTGAAGCTTTCTTT. It translates to CAIGRNSRRNTEAFF.

This clonotype turned up a few times. V and J are TRBV25-1 and TRBJ2-1, with D unresolved. The CDR3 length is 15 residues. Germline CDR1 is MGHDK and CDR2 is SYGVNS. Trimming left V 4 bases short and J 8 bases short, with 18 bases between. The DNA for the CDR3 is TGTGCCAGCAGTGCCGGAGTTTCCCTGTTGGATGAGCAGTTCTTC. Its protein is CASSAGVSLLDEQFF.

This clonotype was detected only once. A read error is likely, as this CDR3 ends without the conserved phenylalanine or tryptophan. The chain employs TRBV12-3 or TRBV12-4 and TRBJ2-3; D gene unclear. The CDR3 covers 15 residues. V was trimmed by 7 bases and J by 1 base, leaving 15 bases between them. The DNA for the CDR3 is TGTGCCAGCACCGAGAGACCGGGCCGCACAGATACGCAGTATTCT. It encodes CASTERPGRTDTQYS.

This clonotype was detected only a few times. This sequence joins TRBV5-1 and TRBJ1-1, with D perhaps matching TRBD1 (6 bases). V was pared by 4 bases and J by 6 bases, with 16 bases between. CDR3 length: 14 amino acids. The germline gives CDR1 SGHRS, CDR2 YFSETQ. CDR3 DNA: TGCGCCAGCAGCCCAGCGGGGACACCATCTGAAGCTTTCTTT. The encoded protein is CASSPAGTPSEAFF.

In its sample, this clonotype was seen a few times. The chain's CDR3 is CSARLGGGNTEAFF. As DNA, the CDR3 is TGCAGTGCTCGCCTAGGGGGGGGGAACACTGAAGCTTTCTTT. This rearrangement joins TRBV20-1 to TRBJ1-1; D is possibly TRBD1 (6 bases). The germline CDR1 and CDR2 sequences are DFQATT and SNEGSKA (reference sequence). The CDR3 is 14 amino acids. V was cut by 5 bases and J by 1 base, with 14 bases left in between.

The chain combines TRBV12-3 or TRBV12-4 with TRBJ1-5; D not resolved. The CDR3 is 15 residues long. The V and J ends lost 1 base and 7 bases respectively, with 14 bases between them. The CDR3 sequence is CASSLGSVDGQPQHF. The CDR3 coding sequence is TGTGCCAGCAGTTTAGGATCCGTGGACGGGCAGCCCCAGCATTTT.

This clonotype was detected only a few times. The chain links TRBV5-1 to TRBJ1-6; tentative D call: TRBD1 (5 bases). The CDR3 is 13 amino acids. V shed 0 bases and J shed 11 bases, with 9 bases lying between them. Germline V gene data show CDR1 as SGHRS and CDR2 as YFSETQ. The CDR3 protein is CASSLEGFPPLHF. The CDR3 nucleotides read TGCGCCAGCAGCTTGGAGGGGTTTCCACCCCTCCACTTT. The whole variable domain, filled in from reference TRBV5-1 and TRBJ1-6, reads KAGVTQTPRYLIKTRGQQVTLSCSPISGHRSVSWYQQTPGQGLQFLFEYFSETQRNKGNFPGRFSGRQFSNSRSEMNVSTLELGDSALYLCASSLEGFPPLHFGNGTRLTVT.

This chain joins TRBV9 and TRBJ2-2; the D gene could be TRBD1 or TRBD2 (6 bases each). The CDR3 is 16 amino acids. Deletions cut 1 base from V and 3 bases from J, with 13 bases between. Germline loops: CDR1 SGDLS, CDR2 YYNGEE. In DNA, the CDR3 is TGTGCCAGCAGCGTAAGACTAAGGGGGGACACCGGGGAGCTGTTTTTT. Translated, it gives CASSVRLRGDTGELFF.

The J gene is TRBJ2-4, the V gene TRBV12-3 or TRBV12-4; 10 bases match TRBD2. The CDR3 totals 17 residues. V lost 3 bases and J lost 1; bases outside the gene matches: 6. CDR3 in amino acids: CASSLGSGGVAKNIQYF. As DNA, the CDR3 is TGTGCCAGCAGTTTGGGAAGCGGGGGGGTGGCCAAAAACATTCAGTACTTC.

V is TRBV2 and J is TRBJ1-1; D is ambiguous. Germline CDR1 and CDR2: SNHLY and FYNNEI. The CDR3 consists of 13 residues. V was pared by 3 bases and J by 11 bases, with 16 bases between. CDR3 nucleotide sequence: TGTGCCAGCAGTGATTTAGCACACCGCGGGGCTTTCTTT. Amino acids: CASSDLAHRGAFF.

This clonotype was observed a few times. The chain recombines TRBV20-1 with TRBJ2-5, with D perhaps being TRBD1 or TRBD2 (5 bases each). This CDR3 is built from 12 residues. V dropped 5 bases and J dropped 10 bases, with 17 bases sitting between them. The germline V gene encodes CDR1 DFQATT and CDR2 SNEGSKA (reference sequence). The chain's CDR3 is CSASHLRGDQYF. CDR3 DNA: TGCAGTGCTTCCCACCTACGAGGGGACCAGTACTTC.

A few counts support this clonotype. The chain is built from TRBV7-6 and TRBJ2-3; D not resolved. The CDR3 totals 13 residues. Germline-derived CDR1 and CDR2 are SGHVS and FNYEAQ. V dropped 4 bases and J dropped 2 bases, with 7 bases sitting between them. The DNA for the CDR3 is TGTGCCAGCAGCTCACACAACACAGATACGCAGTATTTT. It is translated as CASSSHNTDTQYF.